The next 23 T cell receptor beta chains were all read from a single sample in a study of T cells in Graves' hyperthyroidism and ophthalmopathy. Amplified regions were TCR beta CDR3 sequences from RNA transcripts. A set of HTBI primers served as the primers for a first-round RT-PCR of the TCR CDR3. A single record per CDR3 protein comes from TCRdb applying MiXCR to the multiplex PCR reads. The repertoire holds around 340,000 distinct CDR3 sequences, with roughly 14% as singletons. The sample was blood. These receptors were obtained from a woman younger than 45 with Graves' hyperthyroidism.

The V call is TRBV7-9, the J call TRBJ2-4; TRBD1 matches 9 bases. V trimming: 5 bases; J trimming: 6 bases; junction bases outside the gene matches: 2. This CDR3 contains 13 residues. Germline CDR1 reads SEHNR; CDR2 reads FQNEAQ (reference sequence). The CDR3 loop reads CASSMGQGNIQYF. The CDR3 region has the DNA TGTGCCAGCAGCATGGGACAGGGAAACATTCAGTACTTC. Full variable domain (outside the CDR3, taken from reference TRBV7-9 and TRBJ2-4): DTGVSQNPRHKITKRGQNVTFRCDPISEHNRLYWYRQTLGQGPEFLTYFQNEAQLEKSRLLSDRFSAERPKGSFSTLEIQRTEQGDSAMYLCASSMGQGNIQYFGAGTRLSVL.

The chain combines TRBV9 with TRBJ2-3, with D perhaps TRBD2 (6 bases). The CDR3 spans 15 residues. Germline CDR1 is SGDLS and CDR2 is YYNGEE. The V gene lost 4 bases and the J gene lost 2 bases, with 14 bases spanning the gap. The CDR3: CASSPPAGTTDTQYF. The DNA of the CDR3 is TGTGCCAGCAGCCCACCGGCGGGAACCACAGATACGCAGTATTTT.

The chain is built from TRBV9 and TRBJ2-7, with unresolved D. Per germline, CDR1 SGDLS and CDR2 YYNGEE. This CDR3 has 14 residues. The V end lost 0 bases, the J end lost 1 base, and 8 bases lay between the germline ends. In nucleotides, the CDR3 is TGTGCCAGCAGCGTAGATTCCGGGTCCTACGAGCAGTACTTC. Encoded protein: CASSVDSGSYEQYF.

Points on this clonotype: This clone may be a read error of a much larger clone one base away. The gene calls are TRBV13 and TRBJ2-7, with 8 nucleotides matching TRBD1. Trimming at V came to 5 bases and at J to 0 bases, leaving 6 bases not matched to a gene. CDR1 is PRHDT and CDR2 is FYEKMQ in the germline V gene (reference sequence). This CDR3 is 15 amino acids long. CDR3 loop: CASSKLDRGSYEQYF. CDR3 sequence (DNA): TGTGCCAGCAGCAAGCTAGACAGGGGCTCCTACGAGCAGTACTTC.

This clonotype was seen a few times. This chain uses TRBV6-1 with TRBJ2-3; maybe TRBD2 (6 bases). Germline loops: CDR1 MNHNS, CDR2 SASEGT. Trimming removed 0 bases at V and 0 bases at J, with 16 bases between. This CDR3 is 18 amino acids long. CDR3: CASSEARPGRGSTDTQYF. CDR3 sequence (DNA): TGTGCCAGCAGTGAAGCCCGCCCGGGGCGGGGTAGCACAGATACGCAGTATTTT.

This clonotype was recorded a few times. The chain recombines TRBV5-1 with TRBJ2-3; TRBD2 might be the D (5 bases). Germline CDR1 is SGHRS and CDR2 is YFSETQ. Trimming shortened V by 5 bases and J by 2 bases, and 9 bases separated the two germline ends. CDR3 size: 13 residues. CDR3 sequence: CASRTGNTDTQYF. The CDR3 DNA follows: TGCGCCAGCAGGACCGGGAACACAGATACGCAGTATTTT.

This clonotype was recorded at least ten times. The J gene is TRBJ2-7, the V gene TRBV24-1; D is uncertain. Germline V CDR1 and CDR2: KGHDR, SFDVKD. The CDR3 runs to 13 residues. The ends were cut back, 0 bases at V and 7 bases at J, with 9 bases in the middle. The CDR3 sequence is CATSDLDRPEQYF. The DNA of the CDR3 is TGTGCCACCAGTGATTTGGACCGACCAGAGCAGTACTTC.

This chain links TRBV3-1 with TRBJ2-1, with D possibly TRBD2 on 7 matching bases. The CDR3 spans 15 residues. V lost 1 base and J 6 bases, leaving 13 bases between the germline ends. Per germline, CDR1 LGHDT and CDR2 YNNKEL (reference sequence). CDR3 region: CASSQVRGEGNEQFF. The CDR3 DNA reads as TGTGCCAGCAGCCAAGTAAGGGGGGAGGGCAATGAGCAGTTCTTC.

This rearrangement joins TRBV9 to TRBJ1-4, with a weak D call TRBD1 (6 bases). The V end was cut by 0 bases, the J end by 6 bases, with 12 bases between. Germline CDR1 SGDLS, CDR2 YYNGEE. This CDR3 is 15 amino acids long. The CDR3 DNA is TGTGCCAGCAGCGTAGGAAGGCAGGGGCATGAAAAACTGTTTTTT. Amino acids: CASSVGRQGHEKLFF.

This chain uses TRBV6-2 or TRBV6-3 with TRBJ2-1; D unclear. The V gene lost 6 bases and the J gene lost 9 bases, with 9 bases spanning the gap. In germline, CDR1 is MNHEY, CDR2 SVGEGT. The CDR3 runs to 11 residues. For the CDR3, the DNA is TGTGCCAGCAGGAACCCCCCTGAGCAGTTCTTC. Amino acids: CASRNPPEQFF.

This clonotype was counted a few times. This chain joins TRBV3-1 and TRBJ2-7, with TRBD1 matching 7 bases. J was trimmed by 3 bases and V by 1 base; bases with no gene match: 0. The CDR3 covers 13 residues. Germline CDR1 and CDR2: LGHDT and YNNKEL (reference sequence). CDR3 loop: CASSQGTGYEQYF. In nucleotides, the CDR3 is TGTGCCAGCAGCCAAGGGACAGGCTACGAGCAGTACTTC.

At least ten counts were recorded for this clonotype. The V and J genes are TRBV20-1 and TRBJ2-7, with 8 bases aligning to TRBD1. The length of the CDR3 is 13 residues. CDR1 is DFQATT, CDR2 SNEGSKA, per germline (reference sequence). J lost 3 bases, V lost 4 bases, and 5 bases had no gene match. CDR3 amino acids: CSATGQAIYEQYF. The CDR3 bases are TGCAGTGCTACGGGACAGGCGATCTACGAGCAGTACTTC.

The chain joins TRBV30 to TRBJ2-3; no definite D call. The germline CDR1 and CDR2 sequences are GTSNPN and SVGIG (reference sequence). V was clipped by 3 bases and J by 4 bases, with 8 bases between them. The CDR3 is made up of 12 amino acids. The DNA of the CDR3 is TGTGCCTGGAGGAGGATCTCAGATACGCAGTATTTT. This codes for CAWRRISDTQYF.

This clonotype was observed many times. The rearrangement links TRBV7-8 to TRBJ1-6, with D uncertain. CDR3 size: 18 residues. V was pared by 9 bases and J by 0 bases, with 21 bases between. Germline CDR1 reads SGHVS; CDR2 reads FQNEAQ. Here the CDR3 reads CASSFGRTGSSYNSPLHF. The CDR3 region has the DNA TGTGCCAGTTCGTTCGGACGGACGGGGAGCTCCTATAATTCACCCCTCCACTTT. The whole variable domain, filled in from reference TRBV7-8 and TRBJ1-6, reads GAGVSQSPRYKVAKRGQDVALRCDPISGHVSLFWYQQALGQGPEFLTYFQNEAQLDKSGLPSDRFFAERPEGSVSTLKIQRTQQEDSAVYLCASSFGRTGSSYNSPLHFGNGTRLTVT.

This clonotype was counted ten times or more. The chain is built from TRBV10-2 and TRBJ2-7; TRBD2 matches 10 bases. The CDR3 length is 15 residues. The germline V gene encodes CDR1 WSHSY and CDR2 SAAADI. The junction had 8 bases not matched to a gene; V was cut back by 6 bases and J by 3 bases. For the CDR3, the DNA is TGCGCCAGCAGGGCCACTAGCGGGGACCTCTACGAGCAGTACTTC. This translates into CASRATSGDLYEQYF.

This clonotype was recorded a few times. This chain uses TRBV20-1 with TRBJ1-1; D is unresolved. The V end lost 3 bases, the J end lost 0 bases, and 11 bases lay between the germline ends. The germline CDR1 and CDR2 sequences are DFQATT and SNEGSKA (reference sequence). This CDR3 is built from 14 residues. CDR3: CSARPNELNTEAFF. The DNA for the CDR3 is TGCAGTGCTAGGCCGAACGAGTTGAACACTGAAGCTTTCTTT.

This clonotype was counted between two and nine times. The rearrangement joins TRBV9 to TRBJ2-7, with TRBD2 matching over 8 bases. The CDR3 length is 16 residues. Germline trimming cut 3 bases from V and 2 bases from J; bases unmatched to any gene: 10. Germline V lookup: CDR1 SGDLS, CDR2 YYNGEE. CDR3 in DNA: TGTGCCAGCAGCGCAACGGGGGGGGCGGAAACCTACGAGCAGTACTTC. It encodes CASSATGGAETYEQYF.

V usage is TRBV12-3 or TRBV12-4 and J usage is TRBJ2-7; D call uncertain. CDR3 length: 14 residues. V gave up 8 bases and J gave up 2 bases, with 16 bases separating them. CDR3 in DNA: TGTGCCAGCGCCACCGGAGAGAGCCCCTACGAGCAGTACTTC. Translated: CASATGESPYEQYF.

This clonotype was found many times. V gene TRBV30 combines with J gene TRBJ2-7, with D tentatively TRBD1 or TRBD2 (5 bases each). The V gene lost 3 bases and the J gene lost 4 bases, with 10 bases spanning the gap. The CDR3 runs to 12 residues. CDR1 is GTSNPN, CDR2 SVGIG, per germline (reference sequence). The CDR3 protein is CAWSTGTYEQYF. The CDR3 region has the DNA TGTGCCTGGAGCACCGGGACGTACGAGCAGTACTTC.

This clonotype was counted only a few times. J is TRBJ2-6 and V is TRBV19; perhaps TRBD1 as D (5 bases). Germline assignment: CDR1 LNHDA and CDR2 SQIVND (reference sequence). V lost 3 bases and J 0 bases, leaving 6 bases between the germline ends. This CDR3 has 15 residues. This chain's CDR3 is CASSMTVSGANVLTF. The CDR3 DNA reads as TGTGCCAGTAGTATGACAGTCTCTGGGGCCAACGTCCTGACTTTC.

J is TRBJ2-3 and V is TRBV20-1; D might be TRBD1 or TRBD2, each matching 5 bases. The CDR3 consists of 15 residues. The V and J ends lost 5 bases and 0 bases respectively, with 15 bases between them. Germline CDR1 DFQATT, CDR2 SNEGSKA (reference sequence). The CDR3 is CSADPRGGSTDTQYF. CDR3 DNA sequence: TGCAGTGCTGACCCTCGGGGCGGTAGCACAGATACGCAGTATTTT.

The table lists this clonotype with many counts. The chain uses TRBV28 and TRBJ1-1; D call uncertain. Germline V gene data show CDR1 as MDHEN and CDR2 as SYDVKM. This CDR3 has 13 amino acids. Trimming stripped 6 bases from V and 6 bases from J, with 14 bases between. The CDR3: CASRTPGFAEAFF. The DNA for the CDR3 is TGTGCCAGCAGGACGCCGGGGTTCGCTGAAGCTTTCTTT.

The sample holds many counts of this clonotype. The CDR3 nucleotides are TGTGCCACCAGCAGATCGGACAGGGGGGATGAGCAGTTCTTC. As protein: CATSRSDRGDEQFF. The chain carries TRBV15 and TRBJ2-1; 10 bases are shared with TRBD1. The CDR3 covers 14 residues. Germline V CDR1 and CDR2: LNHNV, YYDKDF (reference sequence). V was clipped by 2 bases and J by 8 bases; unmatched bases: 3.